This TCR beta chain comes out of a study of blood T cell repertoires in COVID-19. Original analysis: Using reference gene primer amplification, nucleated cell counts were estimated. The assay was immunoSEQ multiplex PCR, and TCRdb's table has in-frame clones only and misses some. V and J calls and clone size come straight from that table; D and trimming were deduced from the DNA. The sample includes some 83,000 clones, roughly 82% of them seen just once. Losses at the gene ends were 4 bases for V and 2 bases for J; bases not matched to a gene: 2. Germline V gene lookup returns CDR1 SGHVS and CDR2 FQNEAQ. The CDR3 covers 15 residues.

The origin of this receptor is a human donor in a cohort sampled during active COVID-19. The rearrangement links TRBV7-8 to TRBJ2-5; 12 nucleotides align to TRBD2. The sequenced sample was peripheral blood. The CDR3 DNA follows: TGTGCCAGCAGCTCTAGCGGGGGGGTACAAGAGACCCAGTACTTC. This sequence encodes CASSSSGGVQETQYF.